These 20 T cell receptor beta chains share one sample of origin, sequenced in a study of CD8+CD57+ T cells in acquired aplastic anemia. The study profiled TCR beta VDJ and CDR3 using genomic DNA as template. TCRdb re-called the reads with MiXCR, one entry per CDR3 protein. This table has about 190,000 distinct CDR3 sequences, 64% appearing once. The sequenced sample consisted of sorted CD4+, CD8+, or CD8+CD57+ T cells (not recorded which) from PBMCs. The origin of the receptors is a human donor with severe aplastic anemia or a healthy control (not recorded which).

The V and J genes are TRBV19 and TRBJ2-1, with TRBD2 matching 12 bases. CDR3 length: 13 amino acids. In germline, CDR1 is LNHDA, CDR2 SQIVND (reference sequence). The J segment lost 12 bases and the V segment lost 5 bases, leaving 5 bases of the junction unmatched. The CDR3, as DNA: TGTGCCAGTAGTTTGACTAGCGGGAGTCCGCAGTTCTTC. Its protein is CASSLTSGSPQFF.

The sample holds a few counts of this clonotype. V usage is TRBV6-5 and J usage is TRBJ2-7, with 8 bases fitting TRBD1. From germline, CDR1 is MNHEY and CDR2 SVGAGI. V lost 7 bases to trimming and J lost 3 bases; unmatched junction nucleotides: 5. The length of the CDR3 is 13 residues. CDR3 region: CASTYGQGYEQYF. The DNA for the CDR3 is TGTGCCAGCACCTATGGACAGGGCTACGAGCAGTACTTC.

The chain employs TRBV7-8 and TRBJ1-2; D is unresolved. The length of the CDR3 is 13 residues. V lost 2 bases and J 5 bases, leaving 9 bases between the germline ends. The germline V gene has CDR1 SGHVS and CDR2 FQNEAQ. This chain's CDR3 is CASSLLTDYGYTF. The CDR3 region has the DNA TGTGCCAGCAGCTTATTGACGGATTATGGCTACACCTTC.

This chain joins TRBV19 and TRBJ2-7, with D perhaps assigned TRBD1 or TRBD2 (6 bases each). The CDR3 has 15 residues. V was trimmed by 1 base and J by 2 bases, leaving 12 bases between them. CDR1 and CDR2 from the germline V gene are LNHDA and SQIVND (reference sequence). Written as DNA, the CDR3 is TGTGCCAGTAGTATAGGGGGGGCAAGGGCCTACGAGCAGTACTTC. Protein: CASSIGGARAYEQYF.

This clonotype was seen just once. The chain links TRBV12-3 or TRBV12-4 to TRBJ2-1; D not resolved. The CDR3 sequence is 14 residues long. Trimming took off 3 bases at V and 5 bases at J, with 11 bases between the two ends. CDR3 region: CASSFSGRNNEQFF. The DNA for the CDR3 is TGTGCCAGCAGTTTCTCTGGTAGAAACAATGAGCAGTTCTTC.

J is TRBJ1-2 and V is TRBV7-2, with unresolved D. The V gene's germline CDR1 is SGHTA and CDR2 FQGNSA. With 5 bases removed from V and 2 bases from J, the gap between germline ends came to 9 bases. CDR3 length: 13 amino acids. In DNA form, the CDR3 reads TGTGCCAGCAGCGCGGACGTAAACTATGGCTACACCTTC. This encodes CASSADVNYGYTF.

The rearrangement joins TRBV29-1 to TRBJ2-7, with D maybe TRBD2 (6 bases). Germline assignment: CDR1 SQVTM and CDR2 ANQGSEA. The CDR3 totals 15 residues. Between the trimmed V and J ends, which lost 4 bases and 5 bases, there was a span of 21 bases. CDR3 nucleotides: TGCAGCGTTGTGGAGGTGAGCGCGGGGAAAAACGAGCAGTACTTC. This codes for CSVVEVSAGKNEQYF.

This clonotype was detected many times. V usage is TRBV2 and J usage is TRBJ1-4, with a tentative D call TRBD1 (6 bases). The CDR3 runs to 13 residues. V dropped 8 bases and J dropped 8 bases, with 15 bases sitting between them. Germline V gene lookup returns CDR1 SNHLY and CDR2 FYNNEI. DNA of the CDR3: TGTGCCAGCCGCAGGGGAGAAAGCGAAAAACTGTTTTTT. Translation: CASRRGESEKLFF.

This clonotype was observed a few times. As DNA, the CDR3 is TGTGCCAGCAGTCCCCGGACTAGCTGGTCGGAGACCCAGTACTTC. Translation: CASSPRTSWSETQYF. This chain links TRBV12-3 or TRBV12-4 with TRBJ2-5; 8 bases agree with TRBD2. The CDR3 covers 15 residues. The V gene end was trimmed by 5 bases and the J gene end by 5 bases; junction bases not matched to a gene: 10.

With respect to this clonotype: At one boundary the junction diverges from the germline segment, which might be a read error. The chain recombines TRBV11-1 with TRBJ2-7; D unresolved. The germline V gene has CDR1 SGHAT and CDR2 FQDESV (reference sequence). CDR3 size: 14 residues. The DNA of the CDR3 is TGTGCCAGCAGCTTAGGTGGATCCTCCTACGAGCAGCACTTC. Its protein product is CASSLGGSSYEQHF.

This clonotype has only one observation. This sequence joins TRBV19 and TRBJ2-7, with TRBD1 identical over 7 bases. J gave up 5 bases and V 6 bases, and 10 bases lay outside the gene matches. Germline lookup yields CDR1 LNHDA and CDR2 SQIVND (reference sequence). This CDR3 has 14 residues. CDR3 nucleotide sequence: TGTGCCAGTAGCAGAATGACAGGGTGGAACGAGCAGTACTTC. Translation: CASSRMTGWNEQYF.

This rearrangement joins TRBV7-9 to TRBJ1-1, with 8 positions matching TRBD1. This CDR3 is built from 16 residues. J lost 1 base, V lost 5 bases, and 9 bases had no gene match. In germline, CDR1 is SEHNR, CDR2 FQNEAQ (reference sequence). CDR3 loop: CASSPDRGKWNTEAFF. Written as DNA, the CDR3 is TGTGCCAGCAGCCCTGACAGGGGAAAGTGGAACACTGAAGCTTTCTTT.

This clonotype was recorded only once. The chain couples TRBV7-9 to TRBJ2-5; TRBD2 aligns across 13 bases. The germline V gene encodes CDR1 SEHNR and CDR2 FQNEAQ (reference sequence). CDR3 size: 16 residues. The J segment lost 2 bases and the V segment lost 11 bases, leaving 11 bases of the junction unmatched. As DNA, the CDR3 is TGTGCCTGGACATTACTAGCGGGGGGGATACAAGAGACCCAGTACTTC. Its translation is CAWTLLAGGIQETQYF. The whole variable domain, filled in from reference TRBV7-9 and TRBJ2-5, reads DTGVSQNPRHKITKRGQNVTFRCDPISEHNRLYWYRQTLGQGPEFLTYFQNEAQLEKSRLLSDRFSAERPKGSFSTLEIQRTEQGDSAMYLCAWTLLAGGIQETQYFGPGTRLLVL.

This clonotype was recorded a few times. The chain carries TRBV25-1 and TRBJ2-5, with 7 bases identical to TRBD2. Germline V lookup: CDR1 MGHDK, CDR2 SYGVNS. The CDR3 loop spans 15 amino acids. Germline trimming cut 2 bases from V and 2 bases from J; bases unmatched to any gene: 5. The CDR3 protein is CASSEPAGKQETQYF. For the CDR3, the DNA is TGTGCCAGCAGTGAACCAGCGGGGAAACAAGAGACCCAGTACTTC.

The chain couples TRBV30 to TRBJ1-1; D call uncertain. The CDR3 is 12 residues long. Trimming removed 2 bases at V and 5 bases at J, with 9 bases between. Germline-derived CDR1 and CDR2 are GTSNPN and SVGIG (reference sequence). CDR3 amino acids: CAWSQGPTEAFF. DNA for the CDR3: TGTGCCTGGAGTCAAGGGCCTACTGAAGCTTTCTTT.

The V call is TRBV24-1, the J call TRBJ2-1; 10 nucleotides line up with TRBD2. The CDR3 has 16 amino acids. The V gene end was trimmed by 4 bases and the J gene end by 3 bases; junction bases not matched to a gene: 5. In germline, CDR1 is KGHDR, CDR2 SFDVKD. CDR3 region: CATSDHTSGVYNEQFF. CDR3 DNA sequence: TGTGCCACCAGTGACCATACTAGCGGGGTCTACAATGAGCAGTTCTTC.

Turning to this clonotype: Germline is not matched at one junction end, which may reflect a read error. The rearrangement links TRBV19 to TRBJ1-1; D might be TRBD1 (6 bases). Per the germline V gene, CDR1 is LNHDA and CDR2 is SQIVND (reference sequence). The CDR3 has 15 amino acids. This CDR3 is CASSLTGTLNTEAFF. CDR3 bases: TGCGCCAGCAGCCTCACGGGGACATTGAACACTGAAGCTTTCTTT.

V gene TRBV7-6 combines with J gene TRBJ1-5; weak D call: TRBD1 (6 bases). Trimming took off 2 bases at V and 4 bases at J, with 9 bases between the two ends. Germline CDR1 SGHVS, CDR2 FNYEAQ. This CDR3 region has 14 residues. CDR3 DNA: TGTGCCAGCAGCTTAAACAGGGTTAATCAGCCCCAGCATTTT. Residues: CASSLNRVNQPQHF. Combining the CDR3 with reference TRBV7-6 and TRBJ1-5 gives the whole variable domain GAGVSQSPRYKVTKRGQDVALRCDPISGHVSLYWYRQALGQGPEFLTYFNYEAQQDKSGLPNDRFSAERPEGSISTLTIQRTEQRDSAMYRCASSLNRVNQPQHFGDGTRLSIL.

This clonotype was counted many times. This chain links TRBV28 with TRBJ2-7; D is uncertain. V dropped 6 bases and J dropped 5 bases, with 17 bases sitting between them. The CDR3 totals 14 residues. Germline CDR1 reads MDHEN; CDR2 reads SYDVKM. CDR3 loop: CASSERLTAHEQYF. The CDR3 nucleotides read TGTGCCAGCAGCGAACGTTTAACAGCGCACGAGCAGTACTTC.

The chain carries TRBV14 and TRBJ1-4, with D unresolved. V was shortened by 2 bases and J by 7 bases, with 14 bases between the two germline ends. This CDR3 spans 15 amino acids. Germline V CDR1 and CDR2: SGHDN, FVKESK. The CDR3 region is CASSQPGLGGEKLFF. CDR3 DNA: TGTGCCAGCAGCCAACCCGGGCTAGGCGGTGAAAAACTGTTTTTT. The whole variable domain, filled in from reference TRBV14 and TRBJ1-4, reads EAGVTQFPSHSVIEKGQTVTLRCDPISGHDNLYWYRRVMGKEIKFLLHFVKESKQDESGMPNNRFLAERTGGTYSTLKVQPAELEDSGVYFCASSQPGLGGEKLFFGSGTQLSVL.